The sequence of this TCR beta chain was determined in a study of T cell responses to AZD1222 COVID-19 vaccine. General observations from the study: Repertoires in all cases were sampled only once the peak T cell response had passed.

TCRdb's copy holds only in-frame clones and misses some; the assay was immunoSEQ multiplex PCR. The sample includes about 150,000 clones, approximately 90% seen only once; the top ten take 1.5% to 2%. Regarding this clone: The antigen remains unidentified.

V was pared by 0 bases and J by 3 bases, with 18 bases between. The length of the CDR3 is 18 residues. In germline, CDR1 is LGHNA, CDR2 YSLEER. The clonotype originates from an adult in good health. The sequenced sample was peripheral blood, obtained on day 0 of AZD1222 vaccination. The chain is built from TRBV4-3 and TRBJ2-1, with D perhaps TRBD2 (6 bases). CDR3 residues: CASSQDWDRGALYNEQFF. Here the CDR3 DNA reads TGCGCCAGCAGCCAAGACTGGGATCGCGGGGCCCTCTACAATGAGCAGTTCTTC.